This TCR beta chain was found in a study of neurological immune-mediated disorders. V lost 4 bases, J lost 6 bases, and 13 bases lay in between. The CDR3 runs 13 residues. Germline CDR1 reads SGHRS; CDR2 reads YFSETQ. At least ten counts were recorded for this clonotype. 5'RACE with 10-nucleotide random UMIs produced the cDNA. TCRdb re-called the 5' RACE reads with MiXCR, one entry per CDR3 protein. The data show over 60,000 distinct CDR3 sequences, approximately 5% seen once. This clonotype was sampled from a woman in her thirties with multiple sclerosis. This sequence joins TRBV5-1 and TRBJ1-2, with D possibly TRBD1 on 5 matching bases. Sequences were obtained from PBMCs. As DNA, the CDR3 is TGCGCCAGCAGCCCAGGGAAAGAAGATGGCTACACCTTC. It codes for CASSPGKEDGYTF.